This T cell receptor beta chain was recovered during a study of blood T cell repertoires in COVID-19. At the level of the study: Samples of COVID-19 (acute and convalescent) were obtained from the United States, Italy and Spain. T cells, B-cell-depleted T cells, or PBMCs provided the cDNA or gDNA that served as material.

The authors' processing: Counts of nucleated cells, estimated from reference gene primer amplification, were obtained. Assay used: immunoSEQ multiplex PCR; TCRdb lists only in-frame clones, some missing. V and J calls plus clone size are reproduced from that table; the DNA served to infer D and trimming. The top ten clones hold about 35% of a sample with under 40,000 clones, over 75% of them seen once. This clonotype was obtained from a man aged 65 to 79 with active COVID-19. Material: peripheral blood.

The CDR3 DNA follows: TGTGCCACCAGTGACGCCGGTCCATCCTACAATGAGCAGTTCTTC. Translation gives CATSDAGPSYNEQFF. The chain recombines TRBV24-1 with TRBJ2-1; no reliable D call. The CDR3 totals 15 residues. V was pared by 4 bases and J by 1 base, with 10 bases between. CDR1 KGHDR and CDR2 SFDVKD come from the germline V gene.